These T cell receptor beta chains were read from a single sample in a study of cytomegalovirus exposure and HLA in healthy donors. Here immunoSEQ multiplex PCR was the method, and the copy in TCRdb shows in-frame clones only, minus some. This table holds about 120,000 clones, 80% found once. Specimen: PBMCs. These receptors all stem from a young man in good health and CMV-seronegative. Both conserved end residues are part of each CDR3. D genes are given only for firm matches. Only some rows state a clone size, as once, few, many or a class for expanded clones.

J,V,size,D,CDR3,DNA
TRBJ2-3,TRBV7-2,NA,TRBD2,CASSFSGTVDTQYF,TGTGCCAGCAGCTTTAGCGGGACGGTAGATACGCAGTATTTT
TRBJ2-5,TRBV29-1,NA,NA,CSVEGAGFQETQYF,TGCAGCGTTGAAGGAGCAGGGTTCCAAGAGACCCAGTACTTC
TRBJ2-7,TRBV7-3,few,NA,CASSLGGLGYEQYF,TGTGCCAGCAGCCTGGGAGGTTTGGGTTACGAGCAGTACTTC
TRBJ1-5,TRBV5-6,NA,NA,CASSLFPTENQPQHF,TGTGCCAGCAGCTTATTTCCGACAGAGAATCAGCCCCAGCATTTT
TRBJ2-1,TRBV5-1,NA,NA,CASSPRQNNEQFF,TGCGCCAGCAGCCCGCGACAGAACAATGAGCAGTTCTTC
TRBJ2-7,TRBV7-8,NA,TRBD1,CASSPRQGASYEQYF,TGTGCCAGCAGCCCAAGACAGGGGGCCTCCTACGAGCAGTACTTC
TRBJ2-1,TRBV19,NA,NA,CASSDHLLRGRYNEQFF,TGTGCCAGTAGTGACCACTTGCTGCGGGGTCGGTACAATGAGCAGTTCTTC
TRBJ2-1,TRBV2,NA,NA,CAKAGDEQFF,TGTGCCAAAGCAGGTGATGAGCAGTTCTTC
TRBJ1-2,TRBV6-1,NA,NA,CASSEGREPFYGYTF,TGTGCCAGCAGTGAAGGGAGGGAACCTTTCTATGGCTACACCTTC
TRBJ2-7,TRBV7-9,NA,NA,CASSLEAREQYF,TGTGCCAGCAGCTTGGAGGCGAGGGAGCAGTACTTC
TRBJ2-5,TRBV4-3,NA,TRBD2,CASSQEASGSGQETQYF,TGCGCCAGCAGCCAAGAGGCTAGCGGGAGCGGCCAAGAGACCCAGTACTTC
TRBJ1-2,TRBV7-8,NA,TRBD1,CASSGDSWGYTF,TGTGCCAGCAGCGGGGACAGTTGGGGCTACACCTTC
TRBJ1-3,TRBV5-6,NA,NA,CASSQGGGSGNTIYF,TGTGCCAGCAGCCAAGGGGGGGGGTCTGGAAACACCATATATTTT
TRBJ1-1,TRBV6-5,NA,TRBD1,CASSSPFRGGGGAFF,TGTGCCAGCAGCTCCCCCTTTAGAGGGGGCGGGGGGGCTTTCTTT
TRBJ2-7,TRBV18,NA,TRBD2,CASSPRTSGSGHEQYF,TGTGCCAGCTCACCAAGGACTAGCGGGAGCGGCCACGAGCAGTACTTC
TRBJ2-1,TRBV6-1,once,TRBD1,CASSQQGWFNEQFF,TGTGCCAGCAGTCAACAGGGGTGGTTCAATGAGCAGTTCTTC
TRBJ1-1,TRBV19,NA,NA,CASRTVGGNTEAFF,TGTGCCAGTAGGACCGTAGGAGGGAACACTGAAGCTTTCTTT
TRBJ2-7,TRBV15,NA,NA,CATSFDGALPYEQYF,TGTGCCACCAGCTTCGACGGAGCCTTGCCCTACGAGCAGTACTTC
TRBJ2-5,TRBV7-9,NA,TRBD1,CASSAKGQGDQETQYF,TGTGCCAGCAGCGCGAAGGGACAGGGTGACCAAGAGACCCAGTACTTC
TRBJ1-4,TRBV28,few,TRBD1,CASSLRTGGPEKLFF,TGTGCCAGCAGTTTAAGGACAGGGGGCCCTGAAAAACTGTTTTTT
TRBJ2-7,TRBV2,NA,NA,CASSAGREQYF,TGTGCCAGCAGTGCAGGGCGGGAGCAGTACTTC
TRBJ2-5,TRBV7-9,few,TRBD2,CASSSSGMETQYF,TGTGCCAGCAGCAGTAGCGGGATGGAGACCCAGTACTTC
TRBJ1-1,TRBV7-9,NA,TRBD1,CSSSFPEGQMNTEAFF,TGTTCCAGCAGCTTTCCCGAGGGACAGATGAACACTGAAGCTTTCTTT
TRBJ1-2,TRBV5-1,NA,TRBD1,CASSFGQGYGYTF,TGCGCCAGCAGCTTCGGACAGGGCTATGGCTACACCTTC
TRBJ2-7,TRBV27,NA,NA,CASSLYPPLGSGEQYF,TGTGCCAGCAGTTTATACCCCCCGCTGGGATCGGGGGAGCAGTACTTC
TRBJ1-5,TRBV7-3,NA,TRBD1,CASSRDRAGQPQHF,TGTGCCAGCAGCCGGGACAGGGCGGGTCAGCCCCAGCATTTT
TRBJ1-2,TRBV4-1,NA,NA,CASSQDFVSPRGGYTF,TGCGCCAGCAGCCAAGATTTTGTATCTCCTAGGGGTGGCTACACCTTC
TRBJ1-4,TRBV19,NA,TRBD1,CAGQKTGTIEKLFF,TGTGCCGGTCAAAAGACAGGGACAATAGAAAAACTGTTTTTT
TRBJ2-5,TRBV9,NA,TRBD2,CASSGGEIHGLAVQETQYF,TGTGCCAGCAGCGGGGGAGAGATCCACGGACTAGCGGTACAAGAGACCCAGTACTTC
TRBJ2-1,TRBV7-9,NA,TRBD2,CASSRARSGRIYNEQFF,TGTGCCAGCAGCCGGGCTAGGAGCGGGAGGATTTACAATGAGCAGTTCTTC
TRBJ2-7,TRBV5-1,NA,TRBD1,CASSQKQRDRNYEQYF,TGCGCCAGCAGCCAAAAGCAAAGGGACAGGAACTACGAGCAGTACTTC
TRBJ2-7,TRBV6-5,NA,TRBD1,CASSYYGQGETYEQYF,TGTGCCAGCAGTTACTACGGACAGGGGGAAACCTACGAGCAGTACTTC
TRBJ1-5,TRBV21-1,NA,NA,CASSNGDSPKYSNQPQHF,TGTGCCAGCAGCAATGGGGACAGCCCGAAATATAGCAATCAGCCCCAGCATTTT
TRBJ2-7,TRBV18,few,NA,CASSPPVTTEQYF,TGTGCCAGCTCACCACCGGTGACAACGGAGCAGTACTTC
TRBJ2-1,TRBV18,NA,TRBD1,CASSLEGTGGVGNEQFF,TGTGCCAGCTCACTGGAGGGAACAGGGGGAGTGGGAAATGAGCAGTTCTTC
TRBJ1-1,TRBV2,NA,NA,CASSEMGATNTEAFF,TGTGCCAGCAGTGAAATGGGGGCGACGAACACTGAAGCTTTCTTT
TRBJ1-4,TRBV6-4,few,NA,CASSASTGPNEKLFF,TGTGCCAGCAGCGCATCCACAGGGCCGAATGAAAAACTGTTTTTT
TRBJ1-1,TRBV9,NA,NA,CASSVGRGTEAFF,TGTGCCAGCAGCGTAGGCCGGGGAACTGAAGCTTTCTTT
TRBJ1-4,TRBV13,NA,TRBD1,CASSSSDRGRYNEKLFF,TGTGCCAGCAGCTCCTCGGACAGGGGGCGATATAATGAAAAACTGTTTTTT
TRBJ2-1,TRBV4-3,NA,TRBD2,CASSPLGLAGGRYNEQFF,TGCGCCAGCAGCCCCCTCGGACTAGCGGGAGGAAGGTACAATGAGCAGTTCTTC
TRBJ1-1,TRBV5-3,NA,NA,CARSLTGGAVKAFF,TGTGCCAGAAGCTTGACGGGGGGCGCGGTGAAGGCTTTCTTT
TRBJ2-5,TRBV2,NA,NA,CASSESRTANRNPKQQETQYF,TGTGCCAGCAGTGAAAGTCGGACAGCTAACCGTAACCCCAAACAGCAAGAGACCCAGTACTTC
TRBJ1-2,TRBV29-1,NA,TRBD1,CSVPTGLNYGYTF,TGCAGCGTCCCGACAGGGCTCAACTATGGCTACACCTTC
TRBJ2-7,TRBV6-5,NA,TRBD2,CASSYSPGLVYEQYF,TGTGCCAGCAGTTACTCGCCGGGACTAGTATACGAGCAGTACTTC
TRBJ2-6,TRBV2,NA,NA,CASSRQTAYSGANVLTF,TGTGCCAGCAGTCGGCAAACAGCCTACTCTGGGGCCAACGTCCTGACTTTC